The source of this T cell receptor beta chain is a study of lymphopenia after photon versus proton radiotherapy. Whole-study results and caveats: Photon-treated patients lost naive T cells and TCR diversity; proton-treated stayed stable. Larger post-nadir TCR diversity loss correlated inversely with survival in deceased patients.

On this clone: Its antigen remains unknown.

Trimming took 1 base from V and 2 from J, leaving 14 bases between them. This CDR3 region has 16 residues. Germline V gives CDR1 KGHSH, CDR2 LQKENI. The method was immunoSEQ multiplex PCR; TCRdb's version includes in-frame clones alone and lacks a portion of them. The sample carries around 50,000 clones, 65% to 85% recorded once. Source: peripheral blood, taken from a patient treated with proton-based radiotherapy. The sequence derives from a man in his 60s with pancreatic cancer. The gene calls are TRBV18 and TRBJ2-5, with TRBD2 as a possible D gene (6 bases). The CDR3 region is CASSPLGLGLQETQYF. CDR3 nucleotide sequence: TGTGCCAGCTCACCACTGGGACTGGGACTGCAAGAGACCCAGTACTTC.